Included here is one T cell receptor (beta chain) sequence, with context. Antigen: not known. The sample originates from a study of cytomegalovirus exposure and HLA in healthy donors. Study-wide results and caveats: Most sequenced TCRs were rare (though some public TCRs occurred in many donors). There were 164 TCR beta chains listed as cytomegalovirus-associated. Clusters of TCRs from the first cohort tended to co-occur in the roughly 120 validation repertoires (as a later analysis found).

The method was immunoSEQ multiplex PCR; TCRdb's version includes in-frame clones alone and lacks a portion of them. The repertoire holds roughly 150,000 clones, under 90% seen once, with 10% in the top ten. The donors belonged to the approximately 120-subject validation cohort, separate from the roughly 710-subject first cohort. Sequenced: PBMCs. This sequence was found in a woman in her late teens or twenties in good health and CMV-seropositive.

For the CDR3, the DNA is TGCGCCAGCAGCTTGGAGGGAAGGGGAACTGAAGCTTTCTTT. This codes for CASSLEGRGTEAFF. The chain joins TRBV5-1 to TRBJ1-1; D is possibly TRBD1 (5 bases). Trimming stripped 0 bases from V and 5 bases from J, with 11 bases between. This CDR3 comprises 14 residues. Germline V gives CDR1 SGHRS, CDR2 YFSETQ. Full variable domain (missing parts from reference TRBV5-1 and TRBJ1-1): KAGVTQTPRYLIKTRGQQVTLSCSPISGHRSVSWYQQTPGQGLQFLFEYFSETQRNKGNFPGRFSGRQFSNSRSEMNVSTLELGDSALYLCASSLEGRGTEAFFGQGTRLTVV.